This entry describes one T cell receptor beta chain. The antigen is undetermined. With 2 bases clipped from V and 3 bases from J, the junction kept 4 bases outside the gene matches. The CDR3 has 14 residues. Germline-derived CDR1 and CDR2 are MGHDK and SYGVNS. This sample is drawn from a study of long-term antiretroviral therapy in people with HIV. General study findings and limits: Diversity rose after ART but stayed below transplant donor controls.

A v3.0 immunoSEQ assay was performed at survey level. A per-sample goal of roughly 35,000-55,000 T-cell genomes was targeted by sequencing. TCRdb's copy holds only in-frame clones and misses some; the assay was immunoSEQ multiplex PCR. The table has some 27,000 clones, over 65% seen once; the top ten hold 7% to 10%. The chain is built from TRBV25-1 and TRBJ2-7; 7 bases agree with TRBD1. The sequences come from unsorted PBMCs, collected roughly 4.9 years after starting antiretroviral therapy. The clonotype originates from a man aged 35 to 55 with HIV. CDR3 bases: TGTGCCAGCAGTGAACCGGGACAGATCTACGAGCAGTACTTC. Its protein product is CASSEPGQIYEQYF.